The clone carrying this T cell receptor (beta chain) was seen a handful of times. Its cognate antigen is unknown. Amplified regions were TCR beta CDR3 sequences from RNA transcripts. Researchers ran a first-round RT-PCR on the TCR CDR3 using the HTBI primer set. TCRdb passed the multiplex PCR reads through MiXCR, listing each CDR3 protein once. The table shows roughly 380,000 distinct CDR3 sequences, with approximately 15% occurring only once. With 2 bases removed from V and 0 bases from J, the gap between germline ends came to 14 bases. The CDR3 is made up of 17 amino acids. The germline V gene encodes CDR1 MRHNA and CDR2 SNTAGT. These data come from a study of T cells in Graves' hyperthyroidism and ophthalmopathy. Regarding the study as a whole: Ophthalmopathy got predicted by the model a median approximately 6.3 months before its onset.

This receptor was identified in a man aged 25-45 years with Graves' hyperthyroidism that later progressed to Graves' ophthalmopathy. The sample was blood. The J gene is TRBJ1-5, the V gene TRBV6-4, with unresolved D. The CDR3 loop reads CASSDVAAEYSNQPQHF. The CDR3 DNA sequence: TGTGCCAGCAGTGACGTTGCGGCCGAGTATAGCAATCAGCCCCAGCATTTT.